The rows below give T cell receptor beta chains drawn from one sample of a study of T cells in Graves' hyperthyroidism and ophthalmopathy. TCRdb processed the multiplex PCR reads anew with MiXCR; each CDR3 protein has one entry. The sample has hundreds of thousands of distinct CDR3 sequences; around 13% are singletons. Sequencing was performed on blood. The receptor source for this set is a woman aged 18-29 years with Graves' hyperthyroidism. Each CDR3 is given with its conserved first and last residue. D genes are given only for firm matches. Size is omitted from some rows. Given values are once, few, many or a class for expanded clones.

d_call,j_call,v_call,clone_size,cdr3_nt,cdr3_aa
TRBD2,TRBJ2-5,TRBV3-1,.,TGTGCCAGCAGCCAGGATGATAGCGGGTCTTCTCAAGAGACCCAGTACTTC,CASSQDDSGSSQETQYF
.,TRBJ1-2,TRBV27,.,TGTGCCAGCAGGGGCAGCGTCTATGGCTACACCTTC,CASRGSVYGYTF
.,TRBJ2-1,TRBV6-1,.,TGTGCCTGCGGACAAAGAACAACCAATGAGCAGTTCTTC,CACGQRTTNEQFF
TRBD2,TRBJ2-3,TRBV3-1,many,TGTGCCAGCAGCCATCCCCTAGCGGGTACAGATACGCAGTATTTT,CASSHPLAGTDTQYF
TRBD1,TRBJ1-5,TRBV5-1,.,TGCGCCAGCAGCTTAAGGACAGGGGACAGTCAGCCCCAGCATTTT,CASSLRTGDSQPQHF
.,TRBJ2-7,TRBV5-1,many,TGCGCCAGCACTCCAGCGACCTCCTACGAGCAGTACTTC,CASTPATSYEQYF
TRBD1,TRBJ1-4,TRBV6-1,.,TGTGCCAGCAGTGAAAAAGATGGACAGGCTGAAAAACTGTTTTTT,CASSEKDGQAEKLFF
.,TRBJ2-1,TRBV4-3,many,TGCGCCAGCAGCTATCTACCTTCGGGGTACAATGAGCAGTTCTTC,CASSYLPSGYNEQFF
.,TRBJ1-4,TRBV19,.,TGTGCCAGTAGCTGGACTGATAATGAAAAACTGTTTTTT,CASSWTDNEKLFF
.,TRBJ2-4,TRBV20-1,many,TGCAGTGCTTGGACCCGTGGGAGAAACATTCAGTACTTC,CSAWTRGRNIQYF
TRBD1,TRBJ2-7,TRBV12-3/TRBV12-4,many,TGTGCCAGCAGCCGACAGGGCGAGCAGTACTTC,CASSRQGEQYF
.,TRBJ2-3,TRBV10-3,.,TGTGCCATCAGTGAGCCTGAGGGAACGCAGTATTTT,CAISEPEGTQYF
.,TRBJ2-7,TRBV11-2,many,TGTGCCAGCAGCTACTATAAGCCGGGGCAGTACTTC,CASSYYKPGQYF
.,TRBJ1-1,TRBV18,many,TGTGCCACCGGACAGACGGCTATGAACACTGAAGCTTTCTTT,CATGQTAMNTEAFF
.,TRBJ1-2,TRBV12-3/TRBV12-4,few,TGTGCCAGCAGTTTCGATGACATCTATGGCTACACCTTC,CASSFDDIYGYTF
.,TRBJ1-3,TRBV28,few,TGTGCCAGCAGTCCAGGGGACCCCTCTAGAAACACCATATATTTT,CASSPGDPSRNTIYF
.,TRBJ1-5,TRBV28,many,TGTGCCAGCAACCCCCGGGGGGGCCTTTATCAGCCCCAGCATTTT,CASNPRGGLYQPQHF
.,TRBJ1-1,TRBV7-2,many,TGTGCCAGCAGCCTAGTTAGGACTGAAGCTTTCTTT,CASSLVRTEAFF
TRBD2,TRBJ2-3,TRBV12-3/TRBV12-4,.,TGTGCCAGCAGTGTTTCCGGGACTAGCGGGGGGGCCACCGGTACGCAGTATTTT,CASSVSGTSGGATGTQYF
.,TRBJ2-3,TRBV6-1,many,TGTGCCAGCAGTGAACAAGGGTCCAGGACAGATACGCAGTATTTT,CASSEQGSRTDTQYF
TRBD1,TRBJ1-2,TRBV6-1,many,TGTGCCAGCACCAGCTCCGGGACAGGGGTTGGTGGCTACACCTTC,CASTSSGTGVGGYTF
.,TRBJ1-5,TRBV20-1,many,TGCAGTGCTAGAGTGGGGAAAACAGATAGCAATCAGCCCCAGCATTTT,CSARVGKTDSNQPQHF
.,TRBJ2-3,TRBV20-1,many,TGCAGTGCTAGGAGAGGCCCAGATACGCAGTATTTT,CSARRGPDTQYF
.,TRBJ2-3,TRBV5-4,many,TGTGCCAGCAGCTTGGGATGGACTACGCAGTATTTT,CASSLGWTTQYF
.,TRBJ1-1,TRBV28,.,TGTGCCAGCAGTCCCCCTAGAGGGATGAACACTGAAGCTTCCTTT,CASSPPRGMNTEASF
.,TRBJ2-1,TRBV7-2,few,TGTGCCGGCAGCTTAAGTCAGGGATCCTACAATGAGCAGTTCTTC,CAGSLSQGSYNEQFF
.,TRBJ1-2,TRBV5-1,many,TGCGCCAGCAGCTTGGACGACTTCTATGGCTACACCTTC,CASSLDDFYGYTF
TRBD2,TRBJ2-2,TRBV15,few,TGTGCCACCAGCAGAGAACTAGCGGGACCCACCGGGGAGCTGTTTTTT,CATSRELAGPTGELFF
.,TRBJ2-1,TRBV27,many,TGTGCCAGCAGTTTATCTTGGGGGGCCAAGTTCTTC,CASSLSWGAKFF
.,TRBJ1-2,TRBV19,.,TGTGCCAGTAGTACCCCGCCGGGCAGGTGGGGCTACACCTTC,CASSTPPGRWGYTF
.,TRBJ2-3,TRBV24-1,few,TGTGCCACCAGTGATTTTCGGGCAGGGGGGGACGGGGATACGCAGTATTTT,CATSDFRAGGDGDTQYF
.,TRBJ2-4,TRBV19,.,TGTGCCAGTAGTATAGGGCTCGAAAGGATCTTGGGAGCCAAAAACATTCAGTACTTC,CASSIGLERILGAKNIQYF
TRBD1,TRBJ1-1,TRBV28,many,TGTGCCAGCAGTTCGGGACAGGCGGTCACTGAAGCTTTCTTT,CASSSGQAVTEAFF
.,TRBJ1-1,TRBV29-1,many,TGCAGCGTAGAAGGAGTTTCTGAAGCTTTCTTT,CSVEGVSEAFF
.,TRBJ1-2,TRBV28,many,TGTGCCAGCAGTTTACCAGGGTATGGCTACACCTTC,CASSLPGYGYTF
.,TRBJ2-7,TRBV28,many,TGTGCCAGCAGTTTAGCCAGGGGTTCGTACGAGCAGTACTTC,CASSLARGSYEQYF
TRBD1,TRBJ2-2,TRBV3-1,few,TGTGCCAGCAGCCAAGGAAGAAAGGCCGGGACAGCTCCCTGGGGGCTGTTTTTT,CASSQGRKAGTAPWGLFF
.,TRBJ1-1,TRBV7-9,many,TGTGCCAGCAGCTTAGCTAGCCAAGGACATTTCTTT,CASSLASQGHFF
.,TRBJ1-5,TRBV28,many,TGTGCCAGCATACAGGGTCAGGGTAGCAATCAGCCCCAGCATTTT,CASIQGQGSNQPQHF
.,TRBJ1-5,TRBV27,many,TGTGCCAGCAGTTTAATAGGGCAGCTTAATCAGCCCCAGCATTTT,CASSLIGQLNQPQHF
TRBD2,TRBJ2-3,TRBV5-1,many,TGCGCCAGCAGCTTCGGGCTAGCGGGAAGACTGAGCCCCACTGGCACAGATACGCAGTATTTT,CASSFGLAGRLSPTGTDTQYF
.,TRBJ2-5,TRBV7-2,many,TGTGCCAGCAGCTTTTCGAGTTTAGAGACCCAGTACTTC,CASSFSSLETQYF
.,TRBJ1-3,TRBV28,few,TGTGCCAGCAGTTTAAGCATTAACACCATATATTTT,CASSLSINTIYF